The table lists the clone carrying this T cell receptor beta chain with a few counts. Its antigen remains unidentified. Measured with immunoSEQ multiplex PCR; TCRdb has only the in-frame clones, and not every one. Seen here are 50,000 to 70,000 clones, around four fifths observed once, and the top ten hold about 1.9%. The CDR3 is 14 amino acids. Germline-derived CDR1 and CDR2 are SGHTA and FQGTGA. V lost 5 bases and J lost 5; bases outside the gene matches: 6. The data derive from a study of OX40 agonist ivuxolimab in advanced cancers. Study information: Patients received intravenous ivuxolimab every 2 weeks at 0.01 to 10 mg/kg. Participants could have had prior anti-PD-1, anti-PD-L1 or anti-CTLA-4 therapy, and around 40% had some. Overall study findings and caveats: There were also nonresponders showing low normalized T-cell clonal expansion.

Sequencing was performed on CD4+ or CD8+ T cells sorted from blood, taken in a trial of the OX40 agonist ivuxolimab. This sequence originates from an adult with an advanced solid tumor such as melanoma, head and neck, liver or kidney cancer. The chain combines TRBV7-3 with TRBJ1-1; 9 bases fit TRBD1. The CDR3 region is CASSPTGGRTEAFF. Written as DNA, the CDR3 is TGTGCCAGCAGCCCGACAGGGGGTAGGACTGAAGCTTTCTTT.